The 17 T cell receptor beta chains listed next were all sequenced from one sample in a study of blood T cells in healthy people across ages (dated by TCRdb to the mid-2010s). Libraries were prepared through 5' RACE. TCRdb records Illumina HiSeq 2500 as the sequencer. A second roughly 7 to 11 cycle PCR used a sample-barcoded 5' primer and a J-beta primer mix. The public reads were reanalyzed by TCRdb: fastp trimming at Q25, MiXCR alignment, in-frame beta chains only. Rows are combined by CDR3 protein, so each entry shows the most common genes and DNA. In all, the sample holds approximately 1.5 million distinct CDR3 sequences, and around 35% of those were seen once. Of the sample, around 10% is held by the ten largest clones. The sequenced sample consisted of blood. These receptors were obtained from a woman in her 30s in good health.

This clonotype was detected only a few times. The chain uses TRBV5-6 and TRBJ1-1; 9 nucleotides match TRBD1. The V gene's germline CDR1 is SGHDT and CDR2 YYEEEE. The CDR3 runs to 12 residues. V shed 4 bases, J shed 11 bases, and the junction held 6 bases outside the gene matches. CDR3 DNA sequence: TGTGCCAGCAGCGCAGGGACAGGGTGGGCTTTCTTT. This translates into CASSAGTGWAFF.

The genes are TRBV27 and TRBJ1-2; D remains unclear. V lost 4 bases and J 0 bases, leaving 15 bases between the germline ends. The CDR3 sequence is 16 residues long. The V gene's germline CDR1 is MNHEY and CDR2 SMNVEV (reference sequence). CDR3 nucleotides: TGTGCCAGCAGTTCCGGACTGAGGAAGACTAACTATGGCTACACCTTC. It codes for CASSSGLRKTNYGYTF.

The CDR3 here is CASSQPGQGARTGELFF. The CDR3 region has the DNA TGCGCCAGCAGCCAACCGGGACAGGGGGCGCGCACCGGGGAGCTGTTTTTT. V usage is TRBV4-1 and J usage is TRBJ2-2, with 12 bases identical to TRBD1. The V gene's germline CDR1 is MGHRA and CDR2 YSYEKL. V was pared by 2 bases and J by 4 bases, with 5 bases of the junction left unmatched. The CDR3 is made up of 17 amino acids.

The chain joins TRBV30 to TRBJ2-1, with 8 bases aligning to TRBD1. Germline CDR1 and CDR2: GTSNPN and SVGIG (reference sequence). J lost 5 bases, V lost 0 bases, and 9 bases had no gene match. The CDR3 consists of 16 residues. The CDR3 is CAWSVPRTGKNNEQFF. CDR3 sequence (DNA): TGTGCCTGGAGTGTACCCAGGACAGGGAAGAACAATGAGCAGTTCTTC.

This clonotype was observed a handful of times. The chain uses TRBV20-1 and TRBJ1-1; D remains ambiguous. The CDR3 length is 13 residues. Trimming left V 5 bases short and J 2 bases short, with 12 bases between. Germline values: CDR1 DFQATT, CDR2 SNEGSKA (reference sequence). CDR3 DNA sequence: TGCAGTGCTGGGAGAAGTGTCAACACTGAAGCTTTCTTT. It translates to CSAGRSVNTEAFF.

Note on this clonotype: Possible read error: a much larger clone is one base away. The V gene is TRBV24-1, the J gene TRBJ2-1; possibly TRBD2 for D (5 bases). There are 15 residues in the CDR3. Germline-derived CDR1 and CDR2 are KGHDR and SFDVKD. In nucleotides, the CDR3 is TGTGCCACCGGTGATTCCCCCACTAGTTACAATGAGCAGTTCTTC. It translates to CATGDSPTSYNEQFF.

This clonotype was picked up many times. This chain connects TRBV20-1 to TRBJ1-2, with unresolved D. Germline V gene lookup returns CDR1 DFQATT and CDR2 SNEGSKA (reference sequence). V lost 1 base and J 0 bases, leaving 12 bases between the germline ends. This CDR3 has 15 amino acids. The CDR3 region has the DNA TGCAGTGCTAGAGGACGTAGAAGAGCTAACTATGGCTACACCTTC. Translating gives CSARGRRRANYGYTF.

On this clonotype: A read error may explain this, as a much larger clone is one base away. The rearrangement links TRBV5-1 to TRBJ2-3; TRBD2 aligns across 12 bases. The CDR3 spans 19 residues. V was pared by 4 bases and J by 2 bases, with 14 bases of the junction left unmatched. Germline V gene sequence: CDR1 SGHRS, CDR2 YFSETQ. In nucleotides, the CDR3 is TGCGCCAGCAGCCCCGCCCTAGCGGGAGGGCGGATTGACACAGATACGCAGTATTTT. As protein: CASSPALAGGRIDTDTQYF. The complete variable domain, with remaining parts taken from reference TRBV5-1 and TRBJ2-3, reads KAGVTQTPRYLIKTRGQQVTLSCSPISGHRSVSWYQQTPGQGLQFLFEYFSETQRNKGNFPGRFSGRQFSNSRSEMNVSTLELGDSALYLCASSPALAGGRIDTDTQYFGPGTRLTVL.

Only a few counts were recorded for this clonotype. This chain connects TRBV7-9 to TRBJ2-1; D gene uncertain. The germline V gene encodes CDR1 SEHNR and CDR2 FQNEAQ (reference sequence). The CDR3 has 12 amino acids. With 1 base removed from V and 9 bases from J, the gap between germline ends came to 7 bases. CDR3 amino acids: CASSLDIAEQFF. The CDR3 nucleotides are TGTGCCAGCAGCTTAGATATTGCTGAGCAGTTCTTC.

This clonotype was seen more than once but under ten times. The chain joins TRBV20-1 to TRBJ2-7, with 7 bases lining up with TRBD2. This CDR3 is 16 amino acids long. V lost 6 bases and J lost 4; bases outside the gene matches: 18. The V gene's germline CDR1 is DFQATT and CDR2 SNEGSKA (reference sequence). The CDR3 reads CSAPGTSAGKGYEQYF. The CDR3 nucleotides are TGCAGTGCACCAGGCACCTCAGCGGGGAAGGGGTACGAGCAGTACTTC.

This clonotype turned up a few times. The V and J genes are TRBV3-1 and TRBJ2-1; TRBD2 matches at 8 bases. This CDR3 has 16 amino acids. Per the germline V gene, CDR1 is LGHDT and CDR2 is YNNKEL (reference sequence). V shed 3 bases and J 4 bases; nucleotides not matched to a gene: 8. CDR3 sequence: CASSQVGGDYYNEQFF. The CDR3 nucleotides are TGTGCCAGCAGCCAGGTCGGGGGGGACTATTACAATGAGCAGTTCTTC.

This clonotype turned up a few times. This chain joins TRBV20-1 and TRBJ1-5, with 9 bases that match TRBD1. With 6 bases clipped from V and 6 bases from J, the junction kept 12 bases outside the gene matches. The V gene's germline CDR1 is DFQATT and CDR2 SNEGSKA (reference sequence). The CDR3 loop spans 15 amino acids. CDR3 sequence reads: CSAKPDRGKSQPQHF. The DNA for the CDR3 is TGCAGTGCAAAACCGGACAGGGGTAAAAGTCAGCCCCAGCATTTT.

The V gene is TRBV7-9, the J gene TRBJ2-1; TRBD1 aligns across 10 bases. Per the germline V gene, CDR1 is SEHNR and CDR2 is FQNEAQ (reference sequence). The CDR3 runs to 16 residues. With 1 base clipped from V and 5 bases from J, the junction kept 5 bases outside the gene matches. The CDR3 spells CASSLGGQGTDNEQFF. The CDR3 coding sequence is TGTGCCAGCAGCTTAGGGGGACAGGGGACCGACAATGAGCAGTTCTTC.

The chain couples TRBV20-1 to TRBJ2-5; weak D call: TRBD2 (6 bases). The J call may be faulty, since TRBJ2-7 better matches the DNA end. This CDR3 is 15 amino acids long. Germline V gives CDR1 DFQATT, CDR2 SNEGSKA (reference sequence). CDR3 region: CSARDLMGGLGEQYF. The CDR3, as DNA: TGCAGTGCTAGAGATCTAATGGGGGGTTTAGGCGAGCAGTACTTC.

V is TRBV2 and J is TRBJ2-7; no clear D. The ends were cut back, 4 bases at V and 5 bases at J, with 18 bases in the middle. CDR1 and CDR2 (germline): SNHLY, FYNNEI. This CDR3 is 15 amino acids long. CDR3 nucleotides: TGTGCCAGCAGTGCTGAGGTAAACTCCTACCACGAGCAGTACTTC. Protein: CASSAEVNSYHEQYF.

The chain couples TRBV6-4 to TRBJ1-1, with D perhaps TRBD1 (5 bases). CDR1 is MRHNA and CDR2 is SNTAGT in the germline V gene. The V and J ends lost 0 bases and 1 base respectively, with 6 bases between them. The CDR3 runs 14 residues. CDR3 sequence reads: CASSDSTGNTEAFF. DNA of the CDR3: TGTGCCAGCAGTGACTCAACAGGGAACACTGAAGCTTTCTTT.

This chain connects TRBV7-8 to TRBJ2-1, with 10 bases lining up with TRBD1. The CDR3 consists of 16 residues. V gave up 1 base and J gave up 6 bases; unmatched junction bases: 6. Germline V gene lookup returns CDR1 SGHVS and CDR2 FQNEAQ. This CDR3 reads CASSLGGQGKSNEQFF. The CDR3 nucleotides are TGTGCCAGCAGCTTAGGGGGACAGGGGAAGTCCAATGAGCAGTTCTTC.